This section outlines one T cell receptor beta chain sequence together with its context. This specimen comes from a study of blood T cell repertoires in COVID-19. Assay used: immunoSEQ multiplex PCR; TCRdb lists only in-frame clones, some missing. In the table there are 85,000 to 120,000 clones, 60% to 80% of which are singletons. CDR3 length: 14 amino acids. Trimming took off 4 bases at V and 7 bases at J, with 16 bases between the two ends. Germline-derived CDR1 and CDR2 are LGHDT and YNNKEL (reference sequence). This TCR came from a human donor with acute or convalescent COVID-19. The donor label of this sample is uncertain. The chain joins TRBV3-1 (or the pseudogene TRBV3-2) to TRBJ2-5; TRBD2 is a possible D gene (6 bases). The sample consisted of peripheral blood. The CDR3: CASSPPAGPGTQYF. The CDR3 nucleotides read TGTGCCAGCAGCCCCCCGGCGGGACCGGGGACCCAGTACTTC.